This T cell receptor (beta chain) was identified during a study of cytomegalovirus exposure and HLA in healthy donors. The trim removed 2 bases at V and 8 bases at J, leaving 3 bases unmatched. The CDR3 is 13 residues long. Germline V lookup: CDR1 SGHNT, CDR2 YENEEA. TCRdb keeps only in-frame clones here, not all; method: immunoSEQ multiplex PCR. The sample shows approximately 120,000 clones, roughly 89% of them seen only once. The chain is built from TRBV11-3 and TRBJ1-2, with 9 bases that match TRBD1. The sequenced material came from PBMCs. The TCR comes from a woman aged 18-29 years in good health and CMV-seronegative. The CDR3 DNA reads TGTGCCAGCAGCTTAACAGGGGGCGAAGGCTACACCTTC. This translates into CASSLTGGEGYTF.